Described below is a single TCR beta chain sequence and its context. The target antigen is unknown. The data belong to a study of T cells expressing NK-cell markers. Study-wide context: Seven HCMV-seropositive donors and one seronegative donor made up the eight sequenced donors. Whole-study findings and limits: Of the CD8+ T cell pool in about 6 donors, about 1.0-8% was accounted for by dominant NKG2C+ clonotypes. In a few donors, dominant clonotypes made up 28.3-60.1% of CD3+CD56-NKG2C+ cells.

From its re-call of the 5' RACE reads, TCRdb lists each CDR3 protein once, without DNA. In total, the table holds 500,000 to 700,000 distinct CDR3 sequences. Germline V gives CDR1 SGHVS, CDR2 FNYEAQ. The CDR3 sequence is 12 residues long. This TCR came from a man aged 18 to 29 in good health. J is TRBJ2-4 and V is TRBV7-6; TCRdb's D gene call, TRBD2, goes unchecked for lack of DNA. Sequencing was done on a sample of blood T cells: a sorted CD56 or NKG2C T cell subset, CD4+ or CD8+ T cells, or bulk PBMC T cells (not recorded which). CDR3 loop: CASSGQDSFQYF.